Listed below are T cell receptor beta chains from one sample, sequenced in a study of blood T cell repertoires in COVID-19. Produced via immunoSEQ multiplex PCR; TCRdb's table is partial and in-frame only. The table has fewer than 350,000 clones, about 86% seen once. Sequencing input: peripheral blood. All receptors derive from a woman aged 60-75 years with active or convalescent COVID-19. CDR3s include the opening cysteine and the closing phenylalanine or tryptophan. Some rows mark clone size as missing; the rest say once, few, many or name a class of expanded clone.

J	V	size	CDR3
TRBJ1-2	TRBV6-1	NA	CASSELGQGAGYTF
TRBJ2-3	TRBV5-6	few	CASSFRTSGRNTQYF
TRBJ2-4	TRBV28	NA	CASSLTSPKNIQYF
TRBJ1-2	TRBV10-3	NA	CAISAPGYYGYTF
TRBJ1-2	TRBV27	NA	CASSGQPNYGYTF
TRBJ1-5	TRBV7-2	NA	CASSLAGRYQPQHF
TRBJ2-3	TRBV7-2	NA	CASSLVQRGGSRDTQYF
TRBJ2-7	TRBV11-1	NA	CASSLAGNEQYF
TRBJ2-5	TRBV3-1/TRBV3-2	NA	CASSLWRGGGETQYF
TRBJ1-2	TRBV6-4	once	CASSDTRTGFTYGYTF
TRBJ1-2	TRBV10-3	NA	CAIRPTGEMGGYTF
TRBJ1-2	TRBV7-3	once	CASSFAVGYGYTF
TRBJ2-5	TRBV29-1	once	CSVDYRGQGETQYF
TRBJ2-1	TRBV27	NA	CASSLSPGGNEQFF
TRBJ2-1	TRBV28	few	CASTLPGGAGYNEQFF
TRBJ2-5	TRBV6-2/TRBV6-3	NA	CASSYSQGSINQETQYF
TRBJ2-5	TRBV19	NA	CASSTNTGGRETQYF
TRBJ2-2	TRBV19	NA	CASSILGQGSGELFF
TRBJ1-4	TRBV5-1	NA	CASSPGGEKLFF
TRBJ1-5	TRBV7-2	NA	CASSNPTGIYSNQPQHF
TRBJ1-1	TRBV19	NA	CASSIGGGTRNTEAFF
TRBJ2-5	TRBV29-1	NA	CSAEPGEETQYF
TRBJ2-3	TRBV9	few	CASSGPKRPSGQAFTDTQYF
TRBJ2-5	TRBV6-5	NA	CASSYQGTGRQETQYF
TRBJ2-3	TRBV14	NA	CASSQYSGDYTDTQYF
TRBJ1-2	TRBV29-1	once	CSFHRGANYGYTF
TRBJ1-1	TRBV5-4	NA	CASSLRGRVAEAFF
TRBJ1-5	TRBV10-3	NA	CAISESRNQPQHF
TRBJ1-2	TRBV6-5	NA	CASSNRYGYTF
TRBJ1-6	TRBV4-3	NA	CASSLGGDSPLHF
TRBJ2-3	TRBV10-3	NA	CAINGRGGNTDTQYF
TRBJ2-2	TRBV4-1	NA	CASSQPDSTGELFF
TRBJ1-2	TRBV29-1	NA	CSVARNVQGGYTF
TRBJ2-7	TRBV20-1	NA	CSASGGAVQGSFYEQYF